This T cell receptor (beta chain) appears in the sequencing data of a study of cytomegalovirus exposure and HLA in healthy donors. CDR3 length: 16 residues. Germline V gives CDR1 SGHDT, CDR2 YYEEEE. The V segment lost 1 base and the J segment 1 base; nucleotides outside the gene matches: 5. PCR was performed using 60 Vbeta and 13 Jbeta primers. Measured with immunoSEQ multiplex PCR; TCRdb has only the in-frame clones, and not every one. The sample totals approximately 96,000 clones. Points on this clone: Its antigen is still unknown.

Whole-study results and caveats: Later, TCR association rates were found to vary by HLA locus, highest for DRB1 and lowest for HLA-C. The study recorded 164 TCR beta chains that were cytomegalovirus-associated.

The chain uses TRBV5-6 and TRBJ1-5; 7 nucleotides align to TRBD1. Sequencing was performed on PBMCs. This sequence originates from a girl aged 10 to 17 in good health and CMV-seropositive. This CDR3 is CASSLFGRGSNQPQHF. In DNA form, the CDR3 reads TGTGCCAGCAGCTTGTTCGGCAGGGGGAGCAATCAGCCCCAGCATTTT.